Sequencing of this T cell receptor beta chain was carried out in a study of technical replicates of blood from several donors. Germline V lookup: CDR1 SGHTA, CDR2 FQGTGA. V lost 5 bases and J lost 0; bases outside the gene matches: 4. The CDR3 totals 15 residues. The protocol was immunoSEQ multiplex PCR, while the TCRdb copy is restricted to in-frame clones and leaves out a portion. The sample contains fewer than 100,000 clones, approximately 95% of which appear only once. The origin of this receptor is a human donor in good health. Material for sequencing was T cells isolated from PBMCs. This chain links TRBV7-3 with TRBJ2-1, with 7 bases that match TRBD2. This CDR3 is CASSLAVSSYNEQFF. CDR3 bases: TGTGCCAGCAGCCTAGCGGTCAGCTCCTACAATGAGCAGTTCTTC. The whole variable domain, remainder taken from reference TRBV7-3 and TRBJ2-1, is GAGVSQTPSNKVTEKGKYVELRCDPISGHTALYWYRQSLGQGPEFLIYFQGTGAADDSGLPNDRFFAVRPEGSVSTLKIQRTERGDSAVYLCASSLAVSSYNEQFFGPGTRLTVL.